This T cell receptor (beta chain) was documented in a study of identifying expanded T cells in peripheral blood. Findings of the study overall: Across healthy donors, higher total template counts meant significantly greater roughly two-week count variance. Technical replicates showed about 1.2 changed clones; roughly two weeks roughly 18; four weeks 19.

Profiling relied on immunoSEQ multiplex PCR, and the TCRdb table lists in-frame clones only, not all of them. Among tens of thousands of clones listed, roughly 86% were seen once. In the case of this clone: Its target is unknown.

During the collection period, no donor immune events like infections were recorded. Material: blood. The receptor comes from a person aged 18 to 69 in good health.

As DNA, the CDR3 is TGTGCCAGCAGCTTAGGTCGGCAGGGGCTAAACTATGGCTACACCTTC. It codes for CASSLGRQGLNYGYTF. The chain combines TRBV7-8 with TRBJ1-2, with a tentative D call TRBD1 (6 bases). The germline V gene has CDR1 SGHVS and CDR2 FQNEAQ. There are 16 residues in the CDR3. V lost 1 base and J 2 bases, leaving 14 bases between the germline ends. Together with reference TRBV7-8 and TRBJ1-2, the CDR3 gives the full variable domain: GAGVSQSPRYKVAKRGQDVALRCDPISGHVSLFWYQQALGQGPEFLTYFQNEAQLDKSGLPSDRFFAERPEGSVSTLKIQRTQQEDSAVYLCASSLGRQGLNYGYTFGSGTRLTVV.